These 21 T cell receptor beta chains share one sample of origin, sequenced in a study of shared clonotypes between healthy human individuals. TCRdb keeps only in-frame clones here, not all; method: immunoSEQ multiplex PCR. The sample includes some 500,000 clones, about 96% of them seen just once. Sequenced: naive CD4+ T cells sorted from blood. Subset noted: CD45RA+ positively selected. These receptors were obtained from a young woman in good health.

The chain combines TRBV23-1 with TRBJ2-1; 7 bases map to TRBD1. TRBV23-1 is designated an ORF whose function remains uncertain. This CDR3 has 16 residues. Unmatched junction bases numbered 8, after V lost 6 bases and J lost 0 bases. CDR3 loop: CASSPGQASSYNEQFF. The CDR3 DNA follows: TGCGCCAGCAGCCCCGGACAGGCAAGCTCCTACAATGAGCAGTTCTTC.

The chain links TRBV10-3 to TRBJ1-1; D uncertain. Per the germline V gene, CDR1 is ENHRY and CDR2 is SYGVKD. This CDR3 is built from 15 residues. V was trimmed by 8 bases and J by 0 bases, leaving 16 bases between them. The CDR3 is CAIPLPGNLNTEAFF. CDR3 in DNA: TGTGCCATCCCGCTCCCGGGGAATTTGAACACTGAAGCTTTCTTT.

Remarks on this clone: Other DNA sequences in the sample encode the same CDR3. CDR3 protein: CASSLGLNTEAFF. Here the CDR3 DNA reads TGTGCCAGCAGCTTAGGGCTGAACACTGAAGCTTTCTTT. V usage is TRBV11-2 and J usage is TRBJ1-1; D call uncertain. V lost 1 base and J lost 0, with 3 bases in between. The CDR3 extends over 13 amino acids. Per germline, CDR1 SGHAT and CDR2 FQNNGV.

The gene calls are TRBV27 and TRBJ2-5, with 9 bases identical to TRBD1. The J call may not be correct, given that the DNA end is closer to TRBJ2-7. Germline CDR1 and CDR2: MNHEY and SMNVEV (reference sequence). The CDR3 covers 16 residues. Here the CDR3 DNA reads TGTGCCAGCAATCCCAGGAATCCGGGACAGGGTTACGAGCAGTACTTC. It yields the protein CASNPRNPGQGYEQYF.

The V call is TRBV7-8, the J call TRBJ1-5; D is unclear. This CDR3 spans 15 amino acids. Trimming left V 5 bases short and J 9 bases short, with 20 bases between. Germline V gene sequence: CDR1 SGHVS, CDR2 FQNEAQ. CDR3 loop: CASSRLGRPVWPQHF. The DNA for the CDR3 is TGTGCCAGCAGCCGACTGGGCAGGCCGGTTTGGCCCCAGCATTTT.

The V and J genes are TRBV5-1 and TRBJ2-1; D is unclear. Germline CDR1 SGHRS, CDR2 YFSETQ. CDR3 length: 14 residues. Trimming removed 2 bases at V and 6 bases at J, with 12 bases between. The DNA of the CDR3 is TGCGCCAGCAGCTTCGGACGTCCCTCCAATGAGCAGTTCTTC. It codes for CASSFGRPSNEQFF.

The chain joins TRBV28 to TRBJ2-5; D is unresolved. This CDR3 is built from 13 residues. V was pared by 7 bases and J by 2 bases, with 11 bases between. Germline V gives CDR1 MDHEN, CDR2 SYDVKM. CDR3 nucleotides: TGTGCCAGCAACGACTTGACTCAAGAGACCCAGTACTTC. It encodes CASNDLTQETQYF.

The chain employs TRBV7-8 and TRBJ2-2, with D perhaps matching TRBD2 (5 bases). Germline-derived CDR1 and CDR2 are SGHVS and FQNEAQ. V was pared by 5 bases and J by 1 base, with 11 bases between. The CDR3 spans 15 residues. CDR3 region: CASSNSGGNTGELFF. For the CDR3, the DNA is TGTGCCAGCAGCAACTCTGGAGGGAACACCGGGGAGCTGTTTTTT.

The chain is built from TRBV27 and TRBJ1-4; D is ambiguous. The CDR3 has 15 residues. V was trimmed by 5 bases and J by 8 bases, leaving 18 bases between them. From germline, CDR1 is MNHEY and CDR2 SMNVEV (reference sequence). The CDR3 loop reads CASSPPRESKEKLFF. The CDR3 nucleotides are TGTGCCAGCAGTCCCCCAAGGGAATCCAAGGAAAAACTGTTTTTT.

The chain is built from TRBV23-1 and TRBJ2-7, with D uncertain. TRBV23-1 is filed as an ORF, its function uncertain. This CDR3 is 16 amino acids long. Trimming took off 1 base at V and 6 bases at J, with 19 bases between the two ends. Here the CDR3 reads CASSQFGSSPPSEQYF. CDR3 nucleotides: TGCGCCAGCAGTCAATTCGGTAGTTCCCCCCCTTCCGAGCAGTACTTC.

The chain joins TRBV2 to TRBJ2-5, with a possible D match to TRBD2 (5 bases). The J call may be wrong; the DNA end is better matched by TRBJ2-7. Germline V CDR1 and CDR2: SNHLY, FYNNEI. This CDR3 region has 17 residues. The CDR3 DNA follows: TGTGCCAGCAGTCCAAGCGGAGGCATAGTCGTCTCCTACGAGCAGTACTTC. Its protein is CASSPSGGIVVSYEQYF.

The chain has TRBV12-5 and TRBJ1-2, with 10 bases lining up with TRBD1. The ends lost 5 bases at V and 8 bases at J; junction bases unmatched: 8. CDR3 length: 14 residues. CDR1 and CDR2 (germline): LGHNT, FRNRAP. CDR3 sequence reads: CASGERQGAPGYTF. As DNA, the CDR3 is TGTGCTAGTGGTGAGAGACAGGGGGCGCCCGGCTACACCTTC.

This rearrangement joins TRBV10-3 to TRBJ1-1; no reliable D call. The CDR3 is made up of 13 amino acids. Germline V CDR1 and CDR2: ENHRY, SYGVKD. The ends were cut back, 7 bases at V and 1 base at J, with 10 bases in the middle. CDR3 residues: CAIKRDQNTEAFF. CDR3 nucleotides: TGTGCCATCAAGAGAGATCAGAACACTGAAGCTTTCTTT.

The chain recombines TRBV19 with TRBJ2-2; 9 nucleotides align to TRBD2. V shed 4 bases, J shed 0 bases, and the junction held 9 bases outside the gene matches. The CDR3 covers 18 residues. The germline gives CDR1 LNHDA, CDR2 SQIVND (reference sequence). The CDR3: CASSKVPSGVANTGELFF. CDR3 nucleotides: TGTGCCAGTAGTAAAGTTCCTAGCGGGGTCGCGAACACCGGGGAGCTGTTTTTT.

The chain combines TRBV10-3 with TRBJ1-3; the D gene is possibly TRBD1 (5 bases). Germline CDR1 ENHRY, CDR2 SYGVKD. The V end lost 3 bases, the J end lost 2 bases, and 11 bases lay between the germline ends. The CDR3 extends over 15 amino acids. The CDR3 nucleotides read TGTGCCATCAGTGATAAGACAGAAACTGGAAACACCATATATTTT. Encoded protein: CAISDKTETGNTIYF.

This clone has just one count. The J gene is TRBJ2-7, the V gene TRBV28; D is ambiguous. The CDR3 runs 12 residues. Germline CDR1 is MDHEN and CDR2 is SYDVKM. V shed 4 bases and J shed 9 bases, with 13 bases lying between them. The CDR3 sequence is CASSSSRMGQYF. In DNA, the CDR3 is TGTGCCAGCAGTTCAAGCCGTATGGGGCAGTACTTC.

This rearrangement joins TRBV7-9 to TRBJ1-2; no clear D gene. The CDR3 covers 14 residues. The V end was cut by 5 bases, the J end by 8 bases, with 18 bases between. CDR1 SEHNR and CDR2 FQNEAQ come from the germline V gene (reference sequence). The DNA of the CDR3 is TGTGCCAGCAGCCCAAAGGACGGGCCCCGCGGCTACACCTTC. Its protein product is CASSPKDGPRGYTF. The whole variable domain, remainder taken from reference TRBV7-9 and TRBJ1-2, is DTGVSQNPRHKITKRGQNVTFRCDPISEHNRLYWYRQTLGQGPEFLTYFQNEAQLEKSRLLSDRFSAERPKGSFSTLEIQRTEQGDSAMYLCASSPKDGPRGYTFGSGTRLTVV.

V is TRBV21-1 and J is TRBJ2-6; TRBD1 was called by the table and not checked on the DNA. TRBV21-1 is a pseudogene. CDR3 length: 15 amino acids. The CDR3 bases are TGTGCCAGCAGAAAACAGGGCTGTGGGGCCAACGTCCTGACTTTC. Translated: CASRKQGCGANVLTF.

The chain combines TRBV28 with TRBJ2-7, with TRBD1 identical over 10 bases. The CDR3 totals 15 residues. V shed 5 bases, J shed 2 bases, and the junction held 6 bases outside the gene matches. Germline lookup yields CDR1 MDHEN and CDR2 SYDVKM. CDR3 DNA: TGTGCCAGCAGTACAGGAGGGACAGGGGCCTACGAGCAGTACTTC. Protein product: CASSTGGTGAYEQYF.

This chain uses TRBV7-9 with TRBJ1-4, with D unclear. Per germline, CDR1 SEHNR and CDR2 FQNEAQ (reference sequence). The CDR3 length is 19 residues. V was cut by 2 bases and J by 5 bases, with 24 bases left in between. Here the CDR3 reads CASSLTSLRASTRNEKLFF. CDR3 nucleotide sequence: TGTGCCAGCAGCTTAACGAGCCTTAGGGCATCGACGAGGAATGAAAAACTGTTTTTT.

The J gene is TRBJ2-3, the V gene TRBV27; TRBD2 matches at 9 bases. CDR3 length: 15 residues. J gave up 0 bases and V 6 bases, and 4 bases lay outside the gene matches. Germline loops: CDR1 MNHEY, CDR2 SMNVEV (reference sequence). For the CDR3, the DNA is TGTGCCAGCAGGCGAAGCGGGAGGAGCACAGATACGCAGTATTTT. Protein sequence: CASRRSGRSTDTQYF.